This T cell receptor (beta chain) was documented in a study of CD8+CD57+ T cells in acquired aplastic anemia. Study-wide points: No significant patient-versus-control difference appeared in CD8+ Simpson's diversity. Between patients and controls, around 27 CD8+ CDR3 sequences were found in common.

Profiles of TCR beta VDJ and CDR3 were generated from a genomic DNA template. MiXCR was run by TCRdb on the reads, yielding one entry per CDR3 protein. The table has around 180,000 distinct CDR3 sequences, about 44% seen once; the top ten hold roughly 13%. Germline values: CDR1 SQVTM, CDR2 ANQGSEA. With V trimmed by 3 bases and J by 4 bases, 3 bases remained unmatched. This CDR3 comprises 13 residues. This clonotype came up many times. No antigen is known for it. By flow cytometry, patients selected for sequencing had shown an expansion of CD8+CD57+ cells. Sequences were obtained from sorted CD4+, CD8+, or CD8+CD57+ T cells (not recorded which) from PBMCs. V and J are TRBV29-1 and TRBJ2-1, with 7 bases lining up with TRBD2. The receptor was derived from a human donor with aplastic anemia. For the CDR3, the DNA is TGCAGCGTTGATAGGGGACTATACAATGAGCAGTTCTTC. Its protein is CSVDRGLYNEQFF.